This passage covers 24 T cell receptor beta chains from one sample sequenced in a study of T cell changes during pregnancy in multiple sclerosis. Sequencing used immunoSEQ multiplex PCR; TCRdb keeps in-frame clones, though not all of them. This sample has 70,000 to 95,000 clones, with around 90% found just once. Material: CD4+ T cells from peripheral blood mononuclear cells, obtained in the second trimester of pregnancy. The source is a female donor with multiple sclerosis, enrolled in a pregnancy study.

V and J are TRBV9 and TRBJ1-6, with D unclear. CDR3 length: 13 amino acids. CDR1 and CDR2 (germline): SGDLS, YYNGEE. The V and J ends lost 0 bases and 14 bases respectively, with 12 bases between them. CDR3 nucleotides: TGTGCCAGCAGCGTAGTTCCCCGAGAGACCCTCCACTTT. Protein sequence: CASSVVPRETLHF.

This chain uses TRBV5-6 with TRBJ2-7; tentative D call: TRBD2 (6 bases). The CDR3 spans 15 residues. The V end was cut by 4 bases, the J end by 2 bases, with 16 bases between. CDR1 is SGHDT and CDR2 is YYEEEE in the germline V gene. The CDR3 DNA follows: TGTGCCAGCAGCCCGAGCGGGTATAAAGCCTACGAGCAGTACTTC. Translation: CASSPSGYKAYEQYF.

This clone appeared once. The rearrangement joins TRBV2 to TRBJ1-1; no definite D call. The CDR3 runs 13 residues. V was pared by 7 bases and J by 4 bases, with 13 bases between. Looked up from germline, CDR1 is SNHLY and CDR2 is FYNNEI. The CDR3 DNA follows: TGTGCCAGCACCGCGGAGGAAATCACTGAAGCTTTCTTT. Protein sequence: CASTAEEITEAFF.

The chain carries TRBV29-1 and TRBJ2-7, with 7 bases that match TRBD1. Germline V gives CDR1 SQVTM, CDR2 ANQGSEA. With 6 bases clipped from V and 6 bases from J, the junction kept 14 bases outside the gene matches. The CDR3 spans 14 residues. The CDR3 DNA reads TGCAGCGTCAGAACACAGGGGATATGGTCCGAGCAGTACTTC. Its translation is CSVRTQGIWSEQYF.

This chain uses TRBV29-1 with TRBJ1-2, with D unresolved. Germline CDR1 and CDR2: SQVTM and ANQGSEA. Trimming cost V 0 bases and J 4 bases, with 9 bases left between them. This CDR3 has 13 amino acids. The CDR3 is CSVEDSGFYGYTF. The CDR3 DNA follows: TGCAGCGTTGAAGATAGCGGGTTCTATGGCTACACCTTC. The whole variable domain, filled in from reference TRBV29-1 and TRBJ1-2, reads SAVISQKPSRDICQRGTSLTIQCQVDSQVTMMFWYRQQPGQSLTLIATANQGSEATYESGFVIDKFPISRPNLTFSTLTVSNMSPEDSSIYLCSVEDSGFYGYTFGSGTRLTVV.

The J gene is TRBJ2-7, the V gene TRBV27; 10 bases align to TRBD2. The V segment lost 2 bases and the J segment 1 base; nucleotides outside the gene matches: 11. This CDR3 comprises 18 residues. In germline, CDR1 is MNHEY, CDR2 SMNVEV (reference sequence). CDR3 DNA: TGTGCCAGCAGTTTACGATCAGTTCGAGCGGGAGGGTCCTACGAGCAGTACTTC. Translated: CASSLRSVRAGGSYEQYF.

This clone appeared a few times. The chain employs TRBV28 and TRBJ1-2, with TRBD1 as a possible D gene (5 bases). Germline CDR1 MDHEN, CDR2 SYDVKM. This CDR3 spans 11 amino acids. V shed 6 bases and J shed 4 bases, with 6 bases lying between them. The CDR3, as DNA: TGTGCCAGCAGGACAGCCTATGGCTACACCTTC. It yields the protein CASRTAYGYTF.

This clone was picked up one time. J is TRBJ2-7 and V is TRBV18; TRBD1 agrees at 7 bases. The length of the CDR3 is 15 residues. CDR1 KGHSH and CDR2 LQKENI come from the germline V gene. With 5 bases clipped from V and 1 base from J, the junction kept 8 bases outside the gene matches. The CDR3 DNA reads as TGTGCCAGCTCATCCGAGACGGGACAGTCCTACGAGCAGTACTTC. Translated, it gives CASSSETGQSYEQYF.

The chain couples TRBV6-1 to TRBJ1-1; the D is unclear. CDR1 is MNHNS, CDR2 SASEGT, per germline. There are 16 residues in the CDR3. Trimming left V 1 base short and J 4 bases short, with 16 bases between. The CDR3 bases are TGTGCCAGCAGTGAAGAGGACCTTATCCGGGGCACTGAAGCTTTCTTT. This gives the protein CASSEEDLIRGTEAFF.

The chain employs TRBV2 and TRBJ1-6; no reliable D call. V was clipped by 0 bases and J by 10 bases, with 10 bases between them. The CDR3 extends over 14 amino acids. Germline lookup yields CDR1 SNHLY and CDR2 FYNNEI. CDR3 loop: CASSEARQLSPLHF. CDR3 coding DNA: TGTGCCAGCAGTGAAGCGCGGCAGCTCTCACCCCTCCACTTT.

The sample holds one count of this clone. The chain links TRBV19 to TRBJ2-1, with 7 bases matching TRBD2. CDR1 is LNHDA and CDR2 is SQIVND in the germline V gene (reference sequence). The CDR3 length is 15 residues. The V segment lost 2 bases and the J segment 7 bases; nucleotides outside the gene matches: 8. CDR3 sequence reads: CASSISGGRDNEQFF. The CDR3, as DNA: TGTGCCAGTAGTATATCCGGGGGGAGGGATAATGAGCAGTTCTTC.

This chain links TRBV5-4 with TRBJ1-4; 8 bases line up with TRBD1. Germline assignment: CDR1 SGHNT and CDR2 YYREEE (reference sequence). V shed 3 bases, J shed 5 bases, and the junction held 6 bases outside the gene matches. The CDR3 runs to 15 residues. The CDR3 DNA sequence: TGTGCCAGCAGCTACCGACAGGGGAGAAATGAAAAACTGTTTTTT. Translated, it gives CASSYRQGRNEKLFF.

The chain joins TRBV2 to TRBJ2-1, with D maybe TRBD1 (6 bases). With 5 bases removed from V and 7 bases from J, the gap between germline ends came to 15 bases. The length of the CDR3 is 14 residues. Germline CDR1 reads SNHLY; CDR2 reads FYNNEI. The CDR3, as DNA: TGTGCCAGCAGTCGGGGACAAGCATATAATGAGCAGTTCTTC. Its translation: CASSRGQAYNEQFF.

J is TRBJ1-6 and V is TRBV2; D remains ambiguous. Trimming took off 6 bases at V and 10 bases at J, with 13 bases between the two ends. Germline assignment: CDR1 SNHLY and CDR2 FYNNEI. This CDR3 is 13 amino acids long. CDR3 nucleotide sequence: TGTGCCAGCAGGAGGAATCTGGAATCACCCCTCCACTTT. It translates to CASRRNLESPLHF.

V gene TRBV27 combines with J gene TRBJ2-3, with D maybe TRBD1 (5 bases). Between the trimmed V and J ends, which lost 3 bases and 2 bases, there was a span of 12 bases. The CDR3 is 15 amino acids. Germline-derived CDR1 and CDR2 are MNHEY and SMNVEV (reference sequence). The CDR3 bases are TGTGCCAGCAGTTTTTCCAGGGTGTTCACAGATACGCAGTATTTT. Amino acid sequence: CASSFSRVFTDTQYF.

The rearrangement uses TRBV2 and TRBJ2-1; TRBD1 agrees at 12 bases. V trimming: 6 bases; J trimming: 8 bases; junction bases outside the gene matches: 5. CDR1 and CDR2 from the germline V gene are SNHLY and FYNNEI. CDR3 length: 14 residues. The CDR3: CASRKGQGADEQFF. The CDR3 DNA reads as TGTGCCAGCAGGAAGGGACAGGGGGCGGATGAGCAGTTCTTC.

This chain's CDR3 is CASSQTSGLPSNEQFF. The CDR3 DNA follows: TGTGCCAGCAGTCAAACTAGCGGCCTCCCTTCAAATGAGCAGTTCTTC. The chain has TRBV6-4 and TRBJ2-1; 8 positions agree with TRBD2. The V gene's germline CDR1 is MRHNA and CDR2 SNTAGT. After removal of 5 bases from V and 7 bases from J, the junction contained 13 bases not matched to a gene. The CDR3 is 16 residues long.

The rearrangement joins TRBV28 to TRBJ2-7, with TRBD2 matching over 10 bases. The V and J ends lost 3 bases and 3 bases, in that order; junction bases with no gene match: 5. The CDR3 is 15 amino acids. Looked up from germline, CDR1 is MDHEN and CDR2 is SYDVKM. CDR3 nucleotide sequence: TGTGCCAGCAGTTTTACGGGACTAGCGATCTACGAGCAGTACTTC. This codes for CASSFTGLAIYEQYF.

This chain uses TRBV4-3 with TRBJ1-2, with D tentatively TRBD1 (5 bases). Germline V gives CDR1 LGHNA, CDR2 YSLEER. This CDR3 region has 15 residues. V was trimmed by 0 bases and J by 7 bases, leaving 15 bases between them. This CDR3 is CASSQDVGPTLGYTF. The CDR3 bases are TGCGCCAGCAGCCAAGATGTGGGGCCTACTCTTGGCTACACCTTC.

The chain has TRBV7-7 and TRBJ2-2, with TRBD2 as a possible D gene (6 bases). The CDR3 extends over 11 amino acids. Germline-derived CDR1 and CDR2 are SSHAT and FNYEAQ (reference sequence). V lost 11 bases, J lost 5 bases, and 9 bases lay in between. CDR3 sequence reads: CAVGTTGELFF. CDR3 DNA: TGTGCCGTCGGGACTACCGGGGAGCTGTTTTTT.

J is TRBJ1-6 and V is TRBV18, with 7 bases identical to TRBD1. V shed 4 bases, J shed 8 bases, and the junction held 2 bases outside the gene matches. Germline values: CDR1 KGHSH, CDR2 LQKENI. This CDR3 has 13 amino acids. The chain's CDR3 is CASSQGADSPLHF. In DNA form, the CDR3 reads TGTGCCAGCTCACAGGGGGCTGATTCACCCCTCCACTTT.

This clone was detected once. The genes are TRBV6-6 and TRBJ2-7; 8 nucleotides match TRBD2. Germline assignment: CDR1 MNHNY and CDR2 SVGAGI (reference sequence). V trimming: 5 bases; J trimming: 6 bases; junction bases outside the gene matches: 12. The CDR3 is 15 amino acids. The chain's CDR3 is CASSRRGGATGEQYF. The CDR3 DNA reads TGTGCCAGCAGTCGTCGGGGGGGGGCAACCGGCGAGCAGTACTTC.

The chain combines TRBV18 with TRBJ2-6, with 8 nucleotides matching TRBD1. The germline V gene has CDR1 KGHSH and CDR2 LQKENI. The CDR3 loop spans 16 amino acids. The junction had 3 bases not matched to a gene; V was cut back by 2 bases and J by 3 bases. The CDR3 loop reads CASSPRTGNGANVLTF. The DNA of the CDR3 is TGTGCCAGCTCACCAAGGACAGGGAATGGGGCCAACGTCCTGACTTTC.

CDR3 DNA sequence: TGTGCCAGCAGGAATACCCTAGCTAACTATGGCTACACCTTC. Translated, it gives CASRNTLANYGYTF. The chain recombines TRBV6-5 with TRBJ1-2; D remains ambiguous. Trimming cost V 6 bases and J 0 bases, with 11 bases left between them. The germline V gene encodes CDR1 MNHEY and CDR2 SVGAGI. This CDR3 is 14 amino acids long.